These 2 T cell receptor beta chains were sequenced from one sample in a study of molecular identifiers for immune sequencing clone quantification. Each CDR3 protein gets one entry after TCRdb re-called the PCR reads with MiXCR. The data contain some 100,000 distinct CDR3 sequences, 19% of them seen just once; the ten biggest clones take up 0.7% to 0.95%. The source material was naive CD8+ T cells from blood, with Jurkat cell RNA spiked in. Subset specified: FACS-sorted CD8+CD4-CCR7+CD45RA+ naive T cells. These receptors were obtained from a human donor in good health. Some libraries in this study had Jurkat cell RNA spiked in.

This clonotype was recorded many times. The J gene is TRBJ1-5, the V gene TRBV27; D is unclear. This CDR3 comprises 13 residues. Trimming pared 2 bases from V and 7 bases from J, leaving 9 bases between. The germline V gene has CDR1 MNHEY and CDR2 SMNVEV (reference sequence). The CDR3 region has the DNA TGTGCCAGCAGTTTAGGGCCCTCACAGCCCCAGCATTTT. It yields the protein CASSLGPSQPQHF.

Regarding this clonotype: Compared with germline, one end of the junction differs, possibly owing to a read error. The chain is built from TRBV27 and TRBJ1-1, with no clear D. Germline CDR1 MNHEY, CDR2 SMNVEV (reference sequence). The CDR3 covers 14 residues. CDR3 protein: CASSPREANTGAFF. The CDR3 DNA follows: TGTGCCAGCAGTCCCCGAGAGGCGAACACTGGAGCTTTCTTT.